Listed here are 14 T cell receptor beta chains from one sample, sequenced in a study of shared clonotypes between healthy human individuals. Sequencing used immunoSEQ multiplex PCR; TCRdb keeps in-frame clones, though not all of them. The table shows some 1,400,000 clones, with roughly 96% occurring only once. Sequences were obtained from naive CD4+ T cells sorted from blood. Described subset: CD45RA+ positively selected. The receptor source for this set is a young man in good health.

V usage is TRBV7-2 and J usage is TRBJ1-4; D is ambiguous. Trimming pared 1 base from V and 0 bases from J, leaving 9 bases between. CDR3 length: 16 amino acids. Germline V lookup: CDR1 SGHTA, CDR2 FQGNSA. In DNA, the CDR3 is TGTGCCAGCAGCTTAGGACGGACCGCAACTAATGAAAAACTGTTTTTT. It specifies CASSLGRTATNEKLFF.

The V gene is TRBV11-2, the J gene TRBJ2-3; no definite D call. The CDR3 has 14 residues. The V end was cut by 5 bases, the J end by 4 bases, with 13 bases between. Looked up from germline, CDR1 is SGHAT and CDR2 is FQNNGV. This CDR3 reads CASSGDFSSDTQYF. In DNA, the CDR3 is TGTGCCAGCAGCGGAGACTTTAGCTCAGATACGCAGTATTTT.

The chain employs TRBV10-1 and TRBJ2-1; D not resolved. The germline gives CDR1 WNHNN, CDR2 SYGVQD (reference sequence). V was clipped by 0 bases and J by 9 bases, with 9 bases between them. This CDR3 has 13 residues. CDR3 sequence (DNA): TGCGCCAGCAGTGAGTCAGTACCGCGTGAGCAGTTCTTC. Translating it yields CASSESVPREQFF.

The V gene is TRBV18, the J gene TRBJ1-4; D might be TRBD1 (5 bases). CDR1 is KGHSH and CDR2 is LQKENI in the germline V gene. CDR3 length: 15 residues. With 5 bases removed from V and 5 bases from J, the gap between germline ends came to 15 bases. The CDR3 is CASSSGQGVNEKLFF. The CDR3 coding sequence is TGTGCCAGCTCATCGGGCCAAGGGGTCAATGAAAAACTGTTTTTT. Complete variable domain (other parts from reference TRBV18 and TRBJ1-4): NAGVMQNPRHLVRRRGQEARLRCSPMKGHSHVYWYRQLPEEGLKFMVYLQKENIIDESGMPKERFSAEFPKEGPSILRIQQVVRGDSAAYFCASSSGQGVNEKLFFGSGTQLSVL.

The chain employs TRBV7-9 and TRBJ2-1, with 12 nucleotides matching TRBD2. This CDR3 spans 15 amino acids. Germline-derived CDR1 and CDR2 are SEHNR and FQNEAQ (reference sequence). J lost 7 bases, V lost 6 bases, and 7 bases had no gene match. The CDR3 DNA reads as TGTGCCAGCAGTCCTCGACTAGCGGGAGAGAATGAGCAGTTCTTC. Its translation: CASSPRLAGENEQFF.

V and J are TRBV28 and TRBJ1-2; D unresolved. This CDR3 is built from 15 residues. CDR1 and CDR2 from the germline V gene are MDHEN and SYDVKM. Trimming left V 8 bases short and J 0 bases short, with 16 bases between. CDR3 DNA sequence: TGTGCCAGCGTGGGTTATAGGGAGCCTAACTATGGCTACACCTTC. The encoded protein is CASVGYREPNYGYTF.

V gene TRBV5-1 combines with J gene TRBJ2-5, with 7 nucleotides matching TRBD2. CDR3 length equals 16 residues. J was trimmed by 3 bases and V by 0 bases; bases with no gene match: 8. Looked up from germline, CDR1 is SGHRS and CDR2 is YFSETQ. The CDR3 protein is CASSLAPTSAKETQYF. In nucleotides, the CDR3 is TGCGCCAGCAGCTTGGCCCCTACTAGCGCCAAAGAGACCCAGTACTTC.

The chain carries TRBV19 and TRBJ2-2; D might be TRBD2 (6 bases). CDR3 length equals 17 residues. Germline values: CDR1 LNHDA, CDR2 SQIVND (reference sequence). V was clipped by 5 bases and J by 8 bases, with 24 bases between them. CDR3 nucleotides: TGTGCCAGTAGTTCTGCCCAGACTAGTATCCGGTCGGGGGAGCTGTTTTTT. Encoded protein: CASSSAQTSIRSGELFF.

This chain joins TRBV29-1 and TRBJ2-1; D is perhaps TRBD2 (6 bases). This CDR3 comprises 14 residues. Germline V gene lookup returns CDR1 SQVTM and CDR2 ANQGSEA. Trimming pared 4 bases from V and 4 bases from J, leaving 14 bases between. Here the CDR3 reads CSVVLRGWYNEQFF. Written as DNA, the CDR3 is TGCAGCGTTGTTTTACGGGGGTGGTACAATGAGCAGTTCTTC.

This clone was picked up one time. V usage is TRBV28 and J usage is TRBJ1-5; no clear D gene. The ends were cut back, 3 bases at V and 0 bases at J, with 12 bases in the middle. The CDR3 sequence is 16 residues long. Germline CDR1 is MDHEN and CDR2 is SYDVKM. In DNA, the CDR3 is TGTGCCAGCAGTTTGTTAGAAGTCCCTAGCAATCAGCCCCAGCATTTT. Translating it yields CASSLLEVPSNQPQHF.

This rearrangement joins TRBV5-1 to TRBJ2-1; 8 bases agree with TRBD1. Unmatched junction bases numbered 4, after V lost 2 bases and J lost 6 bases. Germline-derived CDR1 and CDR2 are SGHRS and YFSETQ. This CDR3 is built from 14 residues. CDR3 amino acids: CASSFGTGGNEQFF. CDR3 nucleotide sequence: TGCGCCAGCAGCTTCGGTACAGGGGGCAATGAGCAGTTCTTC. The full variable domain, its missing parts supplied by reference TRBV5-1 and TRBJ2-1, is KAGVTQTPRYLIKTRGQQVTLSCSPISGHRSVSWYQQTPGQGLQFLFEYFSETQRNKGNFPGRFSGRQFSNSRSEMNVSTLELGDSALYLCASSFGTGGNEQFFGPGTRLTVL.

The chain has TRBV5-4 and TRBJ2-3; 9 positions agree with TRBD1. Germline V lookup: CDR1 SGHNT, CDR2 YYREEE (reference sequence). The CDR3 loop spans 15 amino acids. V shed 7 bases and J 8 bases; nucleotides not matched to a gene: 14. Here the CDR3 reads CASFRTGAKWGTQYF. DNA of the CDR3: TGTGCCAGCTTCCGGACAGGGGCGAAGTGGGGTACGCAGTATTTT.

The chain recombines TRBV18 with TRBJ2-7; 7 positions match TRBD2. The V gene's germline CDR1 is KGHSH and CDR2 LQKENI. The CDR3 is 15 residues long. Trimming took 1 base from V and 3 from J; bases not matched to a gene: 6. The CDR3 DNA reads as TGTGCCAGCTCACCACGGGACTACTCGGTCTACGAGCAGTACTTC. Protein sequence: CASSPRDYSVYEQYF.

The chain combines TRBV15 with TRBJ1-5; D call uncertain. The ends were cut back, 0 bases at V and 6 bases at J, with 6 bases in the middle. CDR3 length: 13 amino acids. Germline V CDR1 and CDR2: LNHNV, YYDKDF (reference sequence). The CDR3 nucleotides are TGTGCCACCAGCAGAGAAGTGGGTCAGCCCCAGCATTTT. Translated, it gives CATSREVGQPQHF.